A single TCR beta chain is shown here with its context. Its antigen is not known. Trimming shortened V by 2 bases and J by 8 bases, and 12 bases separated the two germline ends. The germline V gene encodes CDR1 SGHVS and CDR2 FNYEAQ. The CDR3 runs to 13 residues. TCRdb's table, derived via immunoSEQ multiplex PCR, lists solely in-frame clones and lacks some. Seen here are 150,000 or so clones, over 85% observed once, and the top ten hold approximately 5.4%. The record originates from a study of T cell responses to AZD1222 COVID-19 vaccine. Study-wide results and limits: Of spike-specific TCRs, nearly half reportedly target regions left unmutated in variants. Repertoire sampling happened only post peak T cell response. Baseline seropositives among AZD1222 recipients totaled only five to seven.

The TCR originated in an adult in good health. This chain uses TRBV7-6 with TRBJ1-1; D is uncertain. The source was peripheral blood, collected on day 0 of AZD1222 vaccination. CDR3 DNA: TGTGCCAGCAGCTTAAGTGGCCGAGGGGAAGCTTTCTTT. This codes for CASSLSGRGEAFF.